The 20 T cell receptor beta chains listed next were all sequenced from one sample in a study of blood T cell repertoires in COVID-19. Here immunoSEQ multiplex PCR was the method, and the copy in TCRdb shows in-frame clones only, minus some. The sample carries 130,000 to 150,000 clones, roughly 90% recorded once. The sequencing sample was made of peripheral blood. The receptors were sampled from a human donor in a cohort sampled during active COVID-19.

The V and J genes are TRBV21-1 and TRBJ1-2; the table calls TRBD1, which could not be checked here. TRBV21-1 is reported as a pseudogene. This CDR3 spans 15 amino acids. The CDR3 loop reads CASSKGRGSNYGYTF. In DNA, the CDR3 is TGTGCCAGCAGCAAAGGTAGGGGTAGCAACTATGGCTACACCTTC.

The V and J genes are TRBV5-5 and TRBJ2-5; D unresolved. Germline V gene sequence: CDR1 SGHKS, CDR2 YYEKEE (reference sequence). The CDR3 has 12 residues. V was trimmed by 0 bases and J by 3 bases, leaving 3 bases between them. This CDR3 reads CASSLAEETQYF. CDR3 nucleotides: TGTGCCAGCAGCTTGGCTGAAGAGACCCAGTACTTC.

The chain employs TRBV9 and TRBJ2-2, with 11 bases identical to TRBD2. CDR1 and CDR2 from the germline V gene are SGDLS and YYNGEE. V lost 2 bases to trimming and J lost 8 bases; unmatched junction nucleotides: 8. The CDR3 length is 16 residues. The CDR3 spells CASSVGTSGLRGELFF. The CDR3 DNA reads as TGTGCCAGCAGCGTTGGGACTAGCGGCCTTAGGGGGGAGCTGTTTTTT. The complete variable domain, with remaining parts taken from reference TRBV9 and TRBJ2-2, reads DSGVTQTPKHLITATGQRVTLRCSPRSGDLSVYWYQQSLDQGLQFLIQYYNGEERAKGNILERFSAQQFPDLHSELNLSSLELGDSALYFCASSVGTSGLRGELFFGEGSRLTVL.

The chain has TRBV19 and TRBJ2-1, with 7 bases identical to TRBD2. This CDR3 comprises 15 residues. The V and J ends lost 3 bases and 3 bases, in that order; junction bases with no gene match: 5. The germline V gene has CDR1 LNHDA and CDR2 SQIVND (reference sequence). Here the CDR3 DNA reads TGTGCCAGTAGTATCTGGGGGGGGGACTACAATGAGCAGTTCTTC. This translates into CASSIWGGDYNEQFF.

The CDR3 protein is CASSKVGLPHNEQFF. The CDR3 DNA follows: TGTGCCAGCAGCAAAGTGGGACTACCCCACAATGAGCAGTTCTTC. J is TRBJ2-1 and V is TRBV21-1; TRBD2, the table's D call, lacks a check against the DNA. TRBV21-1 is described as a pseudogene. This CDR3 has 15 amino acids.

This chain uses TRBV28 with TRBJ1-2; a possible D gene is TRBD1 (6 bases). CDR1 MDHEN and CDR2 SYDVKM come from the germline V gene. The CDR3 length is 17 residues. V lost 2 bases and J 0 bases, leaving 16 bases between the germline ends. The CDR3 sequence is CASSLGVRGVSNYGYTF. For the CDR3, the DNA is TGTGCCAGCAGTTTAGGCGTCAGGGGAGTTTCTAACTATGGCTACACCTTC.

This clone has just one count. Here the CDR3 reads CASSQDWDRVTDTQYF. CDR3 DNA: TGCGCCAGCAGCCAAGATTGGGACAGGGTCACAGATACGCAGTATTTT. The chain couples TRBV4-3 to TRBJ2-3; 9 bases line up with TRBD1. This CDR3 contains 16 residues. Germline CDR1 reads LGHNA; CDR2 reads YSLEER. With 0 bases clipped from V and 2 bases from J, the junction kept 3 bases outside the gene matches.

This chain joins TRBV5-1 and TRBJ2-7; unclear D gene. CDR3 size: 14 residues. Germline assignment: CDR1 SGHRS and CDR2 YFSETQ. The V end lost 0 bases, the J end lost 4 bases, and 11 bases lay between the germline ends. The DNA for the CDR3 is TGCGCCAGCAGCTTGGGCGGAGAGAGGTACGAGCAGTACTTC. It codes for CASSLGGERYEQYF.

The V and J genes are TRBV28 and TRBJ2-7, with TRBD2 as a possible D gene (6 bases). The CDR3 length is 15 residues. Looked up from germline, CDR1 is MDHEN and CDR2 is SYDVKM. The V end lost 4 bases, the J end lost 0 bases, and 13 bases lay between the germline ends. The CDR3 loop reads CASSSVRELSYEQYF. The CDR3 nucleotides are TGTGCCAGCAGTTCTGTTCGGGAGCTCTCCTACGAGCAGTACTTC.

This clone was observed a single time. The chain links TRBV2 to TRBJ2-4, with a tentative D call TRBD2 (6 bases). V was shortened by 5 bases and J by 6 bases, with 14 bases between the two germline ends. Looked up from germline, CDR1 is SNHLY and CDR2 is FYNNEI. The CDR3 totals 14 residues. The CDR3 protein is CASSPGGTRNIQYF. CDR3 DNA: TGTGCCAGCAGTCCTGGGGGGACCAGAAACATTCAGTACTTC.

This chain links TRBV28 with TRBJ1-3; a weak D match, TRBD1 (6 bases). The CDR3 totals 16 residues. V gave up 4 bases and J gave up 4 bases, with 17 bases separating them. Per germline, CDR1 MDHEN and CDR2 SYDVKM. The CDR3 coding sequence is TGTGCCAGCAGTTCCCATTTCACAGGGCGAGGAAACACCATATATTTT. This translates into CASSSHFTGRGNTIYF. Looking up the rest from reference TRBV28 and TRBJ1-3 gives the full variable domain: DVKVTQSSRYLVKRTGEKVFLECVQDMDHENMFWYRQDPGLGLRLIYFSYDVKMKEKGDIPEGYSVSREKKERFSLILESASTNQTSMYLCASSSHFTGRGNTIYFGEGSWLTVV.

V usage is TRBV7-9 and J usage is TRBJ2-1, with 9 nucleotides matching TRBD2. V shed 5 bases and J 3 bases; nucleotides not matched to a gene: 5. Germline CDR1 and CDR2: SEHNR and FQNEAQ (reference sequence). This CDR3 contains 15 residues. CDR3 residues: CASSPSGVIYNEQFF. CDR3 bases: TGTGCCAGCAGCCCTAGCGGGGTAATCTACAATGAGCAGTTCTTC.

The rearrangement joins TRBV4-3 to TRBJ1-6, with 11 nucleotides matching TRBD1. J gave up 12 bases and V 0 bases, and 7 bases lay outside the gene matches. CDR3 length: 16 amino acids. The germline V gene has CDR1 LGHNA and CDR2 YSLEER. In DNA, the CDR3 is TGCGCCAGCAGCCAAGATCGAGGACAGGGGGCCGTACCCCTCCACTTT. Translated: CASSQDRGQGAVPLHF.

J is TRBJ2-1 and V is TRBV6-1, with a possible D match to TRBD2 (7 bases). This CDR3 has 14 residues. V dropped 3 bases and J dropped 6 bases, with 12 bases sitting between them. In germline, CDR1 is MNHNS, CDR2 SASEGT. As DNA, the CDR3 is TGTGCCAGCAGTGACCGGGGGGCCATCAATGAGCAGTTCTTC. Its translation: CASSDRGAINEQFF.

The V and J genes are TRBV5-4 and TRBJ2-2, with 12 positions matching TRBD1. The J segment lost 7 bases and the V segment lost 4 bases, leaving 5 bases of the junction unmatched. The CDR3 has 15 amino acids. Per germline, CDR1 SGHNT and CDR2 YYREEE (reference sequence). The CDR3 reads CASSPGQGAVGELFF. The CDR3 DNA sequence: TGTGCCAGCAGCCCGGGACAGGGGGCGGTCGGGGAGCTGTTTTTT.

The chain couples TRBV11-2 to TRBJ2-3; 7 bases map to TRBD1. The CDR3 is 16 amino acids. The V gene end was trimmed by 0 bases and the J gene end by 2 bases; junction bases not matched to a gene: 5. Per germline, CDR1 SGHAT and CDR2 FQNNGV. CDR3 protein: CASSLEITGVTDTQYF. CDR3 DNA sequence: TGTGCCAGCAGCTTAGAAATCACAGGGGTCACAGATACGCAGTATTTT.

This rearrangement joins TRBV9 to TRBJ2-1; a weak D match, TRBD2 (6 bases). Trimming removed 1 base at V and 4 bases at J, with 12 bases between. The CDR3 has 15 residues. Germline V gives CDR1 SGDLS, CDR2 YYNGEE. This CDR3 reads CASSVSSGLYNEQFF. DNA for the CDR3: TGTGCCAGCAGCGTAAGTAGCGGACTTTACAATGAGCAGTTCTTC. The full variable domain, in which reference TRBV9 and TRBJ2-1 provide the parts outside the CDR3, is DSGVTQTPKHLITATGQRVTLRCSPRSGDLSVYWYQQSLDQGLQFLIQYYNGEERAKGNILERFSAQQFPDLHSELNLSSLELGDSALYFCASSVSSGLYNEQFFGPGTRLTVL.

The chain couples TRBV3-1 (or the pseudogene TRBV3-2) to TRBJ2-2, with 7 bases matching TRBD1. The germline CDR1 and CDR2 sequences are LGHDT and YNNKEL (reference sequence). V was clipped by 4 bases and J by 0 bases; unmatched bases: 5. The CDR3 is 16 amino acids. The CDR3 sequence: CASSPPRGSNTGELFF. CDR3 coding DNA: TGTGCCAGCAGCCCGCCCAGGGGGTCGAACACCGGGGAGCTGTTTTTT.

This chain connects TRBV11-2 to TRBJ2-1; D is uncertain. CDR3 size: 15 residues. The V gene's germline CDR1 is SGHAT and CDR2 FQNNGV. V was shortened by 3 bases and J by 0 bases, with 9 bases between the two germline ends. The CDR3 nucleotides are TGTGCCAGCAGCTTTGACTTACCCTCCTACAATGAGCAGTTCTTC. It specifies CASSFDLPSYNEQFF.

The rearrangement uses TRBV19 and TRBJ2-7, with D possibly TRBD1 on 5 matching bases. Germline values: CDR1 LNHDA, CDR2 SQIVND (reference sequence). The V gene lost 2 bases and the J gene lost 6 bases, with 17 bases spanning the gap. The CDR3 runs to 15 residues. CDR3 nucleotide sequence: TGTGCCAGTAGTATAAACAGGACACCCCAGGCCGAGCAGTACTTC. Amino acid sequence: CASSINRTPQAEQYF.